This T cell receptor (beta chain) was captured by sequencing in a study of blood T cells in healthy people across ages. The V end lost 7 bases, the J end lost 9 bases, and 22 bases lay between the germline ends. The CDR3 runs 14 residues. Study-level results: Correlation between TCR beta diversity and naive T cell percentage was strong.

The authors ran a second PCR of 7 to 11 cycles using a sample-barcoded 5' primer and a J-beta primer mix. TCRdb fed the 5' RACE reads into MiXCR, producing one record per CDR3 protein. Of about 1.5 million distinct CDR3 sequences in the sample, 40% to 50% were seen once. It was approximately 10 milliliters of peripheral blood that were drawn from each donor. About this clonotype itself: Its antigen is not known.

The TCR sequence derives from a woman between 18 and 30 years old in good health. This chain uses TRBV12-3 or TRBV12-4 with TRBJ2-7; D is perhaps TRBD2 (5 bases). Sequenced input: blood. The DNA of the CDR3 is TGTGCCAGCAAAGCCCTCGGGGATTTCTTTGGGCAGTACTTC. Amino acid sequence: CASKALGDFFGQYF.